One sample yielded the 21 T cell receptor beta chains listed below, sequenced in a study of cytomegalovirus exposure and HLA in healthy donors. PCR amplification relied on 60 Vbeta primers (plus 13 Jbeta primers). The table came from immunoSEQ multiplex PCR; TCRdb's copy has only in-frame clones and leaves some out. The sample records a few hundred thousand clones, about 87% being singletons. Material for sequencing was PBMCs. All receptors derive from a woman between 18 and 29 years old in good health and CMV-seronegative.

The chain links TRBV27 to TRBJ1-1; tentatively, D is TRBD1 (5 bases). V lost 9 bases to trimming and J lost 5 bases, with 10 bases between them. Germline values: CDR1 MNHEY, CDR2 SMNVEV (reference sequence). The CDR3 contains 11 residues. The CDR3 reads CASAGLTEAFF. CDR3 nucleotide sequence: TGTGCCAGTGCAGGGCTAACTGAAGCTTTCTTT.

The genes are TRBV9 and TRBJ1-1; D remains unclear. The CDR3 sequence is 15 residues long. The V and J ends lost 0 bases and 0 bases respectively, with 9 bases between them. Germline V gives CDR1 SGDLS, CDR2 YYNGEE. The CDR3 loop reads CASSVVNLMNTEAFF. CDR3 in DNA: TGTGCCAGCAGCGTAGTAAATCTAATGAACACTGAAGCTTTCTTT.

The chain is built from TRBV14 and TRBJ2-1; possibly TRBD2 for D (5 bases). Per the germline V gene, CDR1 is SGHDN and CDR2 is FVKESK. The CDR3 consists of 15 residues. The germline V and J ends were trimmed by 3 bases and 1 base, with 10 bases remaining between them. Written as DNA, the CDR3 is TGTGCCAGCAGCCAGGAGGTAGGGTCCTACAATGAGCAGTTCTTC. Translated, it gives CASSQEVGSYNEQFF.

The chain employs TRBV14 and TRBJ1-2; TRBD1 matches 9 bases. After removal of 4 bases from V and 7 bases from J, the junction contained 10 bases not matched to a gene. Germline loops: CDR1 SGHDN, CDR2 FVKESK. The CDR3 has 15 residues. CDR3 DNA: TGTGCCAGCAGCCGAATCCCACAGGGGGCTCGTGGCTACACCTTC. Translated: CASSRIPQGARGYTF.

The chain combines TRBV6-5 with TRBJ1-1; TRBD1 might be the D (5 bases). The length of the CDR3 is 13 residues. Trimming pared 8 bases from V and 2 bases from J, leaving 12 bases between. CDR1 and CDR2 (germline): MNHEY, SVGAGI. The CDR3, as DNA: TGTGCCAGCTCCCAGGGTATTAACACTGAAGCTTTCTTT. Translated: CASSQGINTEAFF.

V is TRBV27 and J is TRBJ2-7; D perhaps matches TRBD2 (6 bases). The germline V and J ends were trimmed by 3 bases and 2 bases, with 14 bases remaining between them. CDR1 is MNHEY and CDR2 is SMNVEV in the germline V gene (reference sequence). The CDR3 runs to 15 residues. The CDR3 protein is CASSFLTERAYEQYF. DNA of the CDR3: TGTGCCAGCAGTTTTTTGACAGAGCGGGCCTACGAGCAGTACTTC.

The CDR3 loop is CASSPWTGGNQPQHF. CDR3 DNA sequence: TGTGCCAGCAGTCCTTGGACAGGGGGCAATCAGCCCCAGCATTTT. The J gene is TRBJ1-5, the V gene TRBV5-6; 9 bases are a match to TRBD1. The CDR3 is made up of 15 amino acids. V lost 5 bases, J lost 2 bases, and 5 bases stayed unmatched. Germline CDR1 and CDR2: SGHDT and YYEEEE.

The V call is TRBV7-8, the J call TRBJ1-4; 7 bases are shared with TRBD1. This CDR3 is 15 amino acids long. Germline V lookup: CDR1 SGHVS, CDR2 FQNEAQ. V lost 5 bases, J lost 5 bases, and 8 bases stayed unmatched. In DNA form, the CDR3 reads TGTGCCAGCAGCCCCTGGACAGGAAAGAATGAAAAACTGTTTTTT. This translates into CASSPWTGKNEKLFF. The whole variable domain, filled in from reference TRBV7-8 and TRBJ1-4, reads GAGVSQSPRYKVAKRGQDVALRCDPISGHVSLFWYQQALGQGPEFLTYFQNEAQLDKSGLPSDRFFAERPEGSVSTLKIQRTQQEDSAVYLCASSPWTGKNEKLFFGSGTQLSVL.

The gene calls are TRBV11-2 and TRBJ1-5; no firm D call. Germline lookup yields CDR1 SGHAT and CDR2 FQNNGV. The CDR3 is 13 amino acids. V lost 1 base and J lost 5, with 6 bases in between. The CDR3 DNA follows: TGTGCCAGCAGCTTAGGCCTAGATCAGCCCCAGCATTTT. Its protein product is CASSLGLDQPQHF.

The chain links TRBV2 to TRBJ1-6, with D tentatively TRBD1 (5 bases). The CDR3 extends over 15 amino acids. Germline CDR1 reads SNHLY; CDR2 reads FYNNEI. V dropped 4 bases and J dropped 0 bases, with 7 bases sitting between them. The chain's CDR3 is CASSGGSSYNSPLHF. The CDR3 region has the DNA TGTGCCAGCAGTGGGGGCAGCTCCTATAATTCACCCCTCCACTTT.

Only one count was recorded for this clone. The gene calls are TRBV7-8 and TRBJ2-5; 11 positions match TRBD1. The closer fit of TRBJ2-7 to the DNA end suggests the J call may be wrong. This CDR3 has 15 amino acids. Germline values: CDR1 SGHVS, CDR2 FQNEAQ. The CDR3 loop reads CASSSPGQGDYEQYF. In nucleotides, the CDR3 is TGTGCCAGCAGCTCCCCGGGACAGGGGGACTACGAGCAGTACTTC.

The chain is built from TRBV27 and TRBJ1-2; D call uncertain. The CDR3 extends over 14 amino acids. The germline V gene encodes CDR1 MNHEY and CDR2 SMNVEV (reference sequence). V was pared by 2 bases and J by 1 base, with 8 bases between. In nucleotides, the CDR3 is TGTGCCAGCAGTTTAAAAGGCGGTAACTATGGCTACACCTTC. Its protein product is CASSLKGGNYGYTF.

This sequence joins TRBV5-6 and TRBJ1-5; D might be TRBD1 (5 bases). The CDR3 loop spans 15 amino acids. CDR1 is SGHDT, CDR2 YYEEEE, per germline. V lost 4 bases to trimming and J lost 2 bases, with 13 bases between them. Here the CDR3 reads CASSIRVLGNQPQHF. In DNA form, the CDR3 reads TGTGCCAGCAGCATCAGGGTCTTGGGCAATCAGCCCCAGCATTTT.

The J gene is TRBJ2-7, the V gene TRBV28; D is ambiguous. Per the germline V gene, CDR1 is MDHEN and CDR2 is SYDVKM. This CDR3 has 11 residues. Trimming cost V 6 bases and J 3 bases, with 6 bases left between them. The CDR3 DNA reads as TGTGCCAGCAGCCCAGGCTACGAGCAGTACTTC. Its translation: CASSPGYEQYF. Full variable domain (remainder filled in from reference TRBV28 and TRBJ2-7): DVKVTQSSRYLVKRTGEKVFLECVQDMDHENMFWYRQDPGLGLRLIYFSYDVKMKEKGDIPEGYSVSREKKERFSLILESASTNQTSMYLCASSPGYEQYFGPGTRLTVT.

This sequence joins TRBV27 and TRBJ2-7, with TRBD2 matching 8 bases. This CDR3 has 16 residues. Per germline, CDR1 MNHEY and CDR2 SMNVEV (reference sequence). V trimming: 3 bases; J trimming: 5 bases; junction bases outside the gene matches: 12. CDR3 in amino acids: CASSFRGERGYNEQYF. The CDR3 DNA reads as TGTGCCAGCAGTTTCCGCGGGGAGCGGGGGTACAACGAGCAGTACTTC.

V is TRBV4-1 and J is TRBJ1-5, with D hard to call. The germline gives CDR1 MGHRA, CDR2 YSYEKL. V lost 3 bases to trimming and J lost 3 bases, with 9 bases between them. This CDR3 is 14 amino acids long. The CDR3 spells CASSHRAPNQPQHF. The CDR3 nucleotides are TGCGCCAGCAGCCACCGCGCCCCCAATCAGCCCCAGCATTTT.

The gene calls are TRBV5-4 and TRBJ2-3, with 7 bases identical to TRBD2. The CDR3 has 20 amino acids. CDR1 is SGHNT, CDR2 YYREEE, per germline (reference sequence). After removal of 5 bases from V and 0 bases from J, the junction contained 21 bases not matched to a gene. CDR3 in DNA: TGTGCCAGCAGTCCTTTGGGGGGGAATTTCCCCCCTATCAGCACAGATACGCAGTATTTT. Its protein product is CASSPLGGNFPPISTDTQYF.

The chain combines TRBV30 with TRBJ2-5; 8 nucleotides line up with TRBD1. The length of the CDR3 is 14 residues. Germline V gene lookup returns CDR1 GTSNPN and CDR2 SVGIG (reference sequence). V lost 3 bases, J lost 11 bases, and 14 bases stayed unmatched. The CDR3 region is CAWSLAGGSGEQYF. CDR3 DNA: TGTGCCTGGAGCTTGGCAGGGGGCTCGGGAGAGCAGTACTTC.

This rearrangement joins TRBV5-6 to TRBJ1-1; D not certain. This CDR3 has 16 amino acids. Germline CDR1 SGHDT, CDR2 YYEEEE. The germline V and J ends were trimmed by 4 bases and 3 bases, with 19 bases remaining between them. The CDR3 here is CASSLISQKEYTEAFF. CDR3 in DNA: TGTGCCAGCAGCCTTATCTCACAGAAAGAGTACACTGAAGCTTTCTTT.

CDR3 in amino acids: CASIQETQYF. Written as DNA, the CDR3 is TGTGCCAGCATACAAGAGACCCAGTACTTC. The rearrangement links TRBV6-1 to TRBJ2-5; unclear D gene. Germline V CDR1 and CDR2: MNHNS, SASEGT. Trimming left V 7 bases short and J 2 bases short, with 2 bases between. The CDR3 has 10 amino acids.

This chain connects TRBV10-1 to TRBJ2-7; D ambiguous. Trimming shortened V by 3 bases and J by 0 bases, and 9 bases separated the two germline ends. Germline CDR1 reads WNHNN; CDR2 reads SYGVQD (reference sequence). The CDR3 runs 14 residues. CDR3: CASSDYPSSYEQYF. The CDR3 DNA reads TGCGCCAGCAGTGACTACCCAAGCTCCTACGAGCAGTACTTC.